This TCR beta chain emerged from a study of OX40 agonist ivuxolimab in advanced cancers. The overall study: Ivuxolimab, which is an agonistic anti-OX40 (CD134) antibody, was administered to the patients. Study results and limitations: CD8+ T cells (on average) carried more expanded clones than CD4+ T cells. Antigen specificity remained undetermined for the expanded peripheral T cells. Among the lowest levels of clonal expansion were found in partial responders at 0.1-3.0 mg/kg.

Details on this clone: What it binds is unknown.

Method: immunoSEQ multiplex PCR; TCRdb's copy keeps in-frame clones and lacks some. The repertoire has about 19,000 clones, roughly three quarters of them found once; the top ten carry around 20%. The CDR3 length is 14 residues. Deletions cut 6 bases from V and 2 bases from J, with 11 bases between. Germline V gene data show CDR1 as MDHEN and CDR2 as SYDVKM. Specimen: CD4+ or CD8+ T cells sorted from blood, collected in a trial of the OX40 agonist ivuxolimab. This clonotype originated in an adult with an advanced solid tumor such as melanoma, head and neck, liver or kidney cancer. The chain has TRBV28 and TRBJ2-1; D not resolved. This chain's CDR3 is CASRPGPTYNEQFF. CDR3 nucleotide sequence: TGTGCCAGCAGACCGGGTCCAACCTACAATGAGCAGTTCTTC.